Sequencing of this T cell receptor (beta chain) was carried out in a study of radiotherapy plus CTLA-4 blockade in lung cancer. Background on the study: Of the patients, 15% to 20% showed objective responses and about 30% attained disease control. Study outcomes and limitations: Radiotherapy with ipilimumab was followed by blood expansion of tumor-derived clones.

Profiling relied on immunoSEQ multiplex PCR, and the TCRdb table lists in-frame clones only, not all of them. The data show tens of thousands of clones, 70% to 85% seen once. Chemo-refractory metastatic non-small-cell lung cancer patients were treated with focal radiation plus CTLA-4 blockade with ipilimumab. On this clone itself: Antigen: not known.

Germline V gives CDR1 SEHNR, CDR2 FQNEAQ (reference sequence). This CDR3 is built from 11 residues. V was clipped by 10 bases and J by 3 bases, with 9 bases between them. The source was peripheral blood, collected from a patient treated with radiotherapy plus ipilimumab. The V and J genes are TRBV7-9 and TRBJ1-1, with D perhaps TRBD1 (5 bases). The clonotype was recovered from a human donor with non-small cell lung cancer who had a complete response to radiotherapy plus ipilimumab. CDR3 sequence reads: CATDRYTEAFF. The CDR3 DNA is TGTGCCACCGACAGATACACTGAAGCTTTCTTT. Full variable domain (rest looked up from reference TRBV7-9 and TRBJ1-1): DTGVSQNPRHKITKRGQNVTFRCDPISEHNRLYWYRQTLGQGPEFLTYFQNEAQLEKSRLLSDRFSAERPKGSFSTLEIQRTEQGDSAMYLCATDRYTEAFFGQGTRLTVV.